The 6 T cell receptor beta chains in this list originate from one sample, sequenced in a study of immune cell composition in non-small cell lung cancer. Libraries were prepared by immunoSEQ multiplex PCR; TCRdb keeps only in-frame clonotypes and omits some of them. The sample carries 4,500 to 5,000 clones, roughly 88% recorded once. Material for sequencing was lung tumor tissue. The receptor set was obtained from a human donor with non-small cell lung cancer.

The chain recombines TRBV28 with TRBJ2-3; 13 nucleotides match TRBD2. This CDR3 contains 16 residues. CDR1 is MDHEN, CDR2 SYDVKM, per germline. V lost 5 bases and J lost 4; bases outside the gene matches: 6. Here the CDR3 DNA reads TGTGCCAGCAGTCGGACTAGCGGGAGTAGGTCAGATACGCAGTATTTT. Translated, it gives CASSRTSGSRSDTQYF.

This clone was seen a few times. The chain recombines TRBV7-9 with TRBJ2-7; TRBD2 matches 9 bases. The junction had 6 bases not matched to a gene; V was cut back by 5 bases and J by 4 bases. Germline V CDR1 and CDR2: SEHNR, FQNEAQ (reference sequence). CDR3 length: 14 residues. CDR3 DNA sequence: TGTGCCAGCAGCGCGGCTAGCGGGAATTACGAGCAGTACTTC. It specifies CASSAASGNYEQYF.

CDR3 amino acids: CASTGTVTGELFF. DNA of the CDR3: TGTGCTTCCACCGGGACTGTCACCGGGGAGCTGTTTTTT. The rearrangement uses TRBV19 and TRBJ2-2, with D possibly being TRBD2 (6 bases). This CDR3 region has 13 residues. CDR1 and CDR2 from the germline V gene are LNHDA and SQIVND (reference sequence).

V and J are TRBV6-5 and TRBJ1-3, with D possibly being TRBD1 (5 bases). Trimming removed 7 bases at V and 4 bases at J, with 14 bases between. This CDR3 region has 14 residues. Germline-derived CDR1 and CDR2 are MNHEY and SVGAGI. The CDR3 coding sequence is TGTGCCAGCAAGAGCGGGGGGGTCGGAAACACCATATATTTT. This encodes CASKSGGVGNTIYF.

The J gene is TRBJ2-2, the V gene TRBV5-4; the D gene is possibly TRBD2 (6 bases). Trimming took off 0 bases at V and 5 bases at J, with 17 bases between the two ends. Looked up from germline, CDR1 is SGHNT and CDR2 is YYREEE (reference sequence). This CDR3 is 17 amino acids long. DNA of the CDR3: TGTGCCAGCAGCTTGGGCCCCCTCAGCGGAGGGACCGGGGAGCTGTTTTTT. Translation gives CASSLGPLSGGTGELFF.

V is TRBV5-8 and J is TRBJ1-5; the D is unclear. The V end lost 4 bases, the J end lost 0 bases, and 8 bases lay between the germline ends. The CDR3 runs 14 residues. Germline loops: CDR1 SGHTS, CDR2 YDEGEE. The CDR3 loop reads CASSPYYSNQPQHF. For the CDR3, the DNA is TGTGCCAGCAGCCCTTATTATAGCAATCAGCCCCAGCATTTT.